This record looks at one T cell receptor (beta chain) sequence and its context. Its antigen is currently not known. No qualities accompany the bases; no much larger clone lies one base away. This sample was taken from a study of T cell changes during pregnancy in multiple sclerosis (dated by TCRdb to the late 2010s). At the level of the whole study: Changes in the T cell repertoire over the course of pregnancy were examined in this study in women with multiple sclerosis.

CDR1 and CDR2, per the germline V gene, are MNHEY and SVGAGI. V is clipped by 5 bases and J by 5 bases, and the sequence between their germline boundaries is 16 bases long. From the cysteine through the phenylalanine, the CDR3 covers 15 amino acids. The CDR3 DNA has 45 bases and is translated from base 1. Library construction relied on the immunoSEQ multiplex PCR assay. TCRdb limited this immuneACCESS table to in-frame rearrangements with V and J called. A share of clones is missing; checked studies link under half to unresolved V genes, and the rest is unexplained. The sample table holds roughly 15,000 clones, of which about four fifths were seen once. Clones ranked in the top ten supply 15% to 20% of the sample.

The sequence joins TRBV6-5 to TRBJ2-1; the D gene is not confidently resolved. This specimen was CD8+ T cells from peripheral blood mononuclear cells, taken in the third trimester of pregnancy. The source of this sequence is a female donor in good health, enrolled as a control in a pregnancy study. The DNA reads TGTGCCAGCAGTGTTATTGGCCTTGGGCACAATGAGCAGTTCTTC. This is translated as CASSVIGLGHNEQFF.